These 21 T cell receptor beta chains were all obtained from the same sample, sequenced in a study of T cells in narcolepsy. Data came from immunoSEQ multiplex PCR; TCRdb stores just in-frame clones and leaves some out. The data show about 35,000 clones, 81% seen once. Sequencing was performed on memory (CD45RA-) CD4+ T cells from blood. These receptors were collected from a human donor in good health.

The V gene is TRBV10-3, the J gene TRBJ1-2; D unclear. The CDR3 runs to 15 residues. V was shortened by 2 bases and J by 4 bases, with 14 bases between the two germline ends. Germline CDR1 is ENHRY and CDR2 is SYGVKD. CDR3 sequence (DNA): TGTGCCATCAGTGAGAGTAGCACGGAAACCTATGGCTACACCTTC. It is translated as CAISESSTETYGYTF.

Notes on this clone: At one boundary the junction diverges from the germline segment, which might be a read error. The sample carries other DNA sequences with the same CDR3. The rearrangement joins TRBV30 to TRBJ1-1, with 8 nucleotides matching TRBD1. The germline CDR1 and CDR2 sequences are GTSNPN and SVGIG (reference sequence). The CDR3 has 15 amino acids. CDR3 nucleotides: TGTGCTTGGAGTGGACAGGGAGGGATGGACACTGAAGCTTTCTTT. Translated: CAWSGQGGMDTEAFF.

This clone has only a few counts. The conserved phenylalanine or tryptophan normally closing the CDR3 is absent here, so this likely arose from a read error. The chain is built from TRBV7-2 and TRBJ2-7, with D uncertain. This CDR3 region has 14 residues. Germline V lookup: CDR1 SGHTA, CDR2 FQGNSA. V shed 5 bases and J shed 0 bases, with 11 bases lying between them. The CDR3 loop reads CASSAIVSSYEQYL. Here the CDR3 DNA reads TGTGCCAGCAGCGCCATCGTTAGCTCCTACGAGCAGTACCTC.

This chain's CDR3 is CASSFTGTEAFF. The DNA of the CDR3 is TGTGCCAGCAGCTTCACAGGGACTGAAGCTTTCTTT. This chain joins TRBV5-4 and TRBJ1-1; TRBD1 is a possible D gene (6 bases). V was clipped by 2 bases and J by 5 bases, with 7 bases between them. The CDR3 has 12 amino acids. Germline V gene data show CDR1 as SGHNT and CDR2 as YYREEE (reference sequence).

This sequence joins TRBV5-6 and TRBJ2-3, with 7 positions matching TRBD2. The CDR3 covers 15 residues. The germline CDR1 and CDR2 sequences are SGHDT and YYEEEE. V dropped 2 bases and J dropped 8; count of bases not matched to a gene: 11. This CDR3 reads CASSFMGEGSRTQYF. In DNA, the CDR3 is TGTGCCAGCAGCTTTATGGGGGAGGGCTCCCGTACGCAGTATTTT.

The chain couples TRBV9 to TRBJ2-1; maybe TRBD1 (6 bases). V gave up 3 bases and J gave up 8 bases, with 9 bases separating them. From germline, CDR1 is SGDLS and CDR2 YYNGEE. This CDR3 has 12 amino acids. The CDR3 DNA follows: TGTGCCAGCAGCGGGAACAGGGATGAGCAGTTCTTC. Translating gives CASSGNRDEQFF.

This chain connects TRBV9 to TRBJ2-5, with 7 bases lining up with TRBD1. The CDR3 extends over 15 amino acids. CDR1 and CDR2 (germline): SGDLS, YYNGEE. V lost 4 bases, J lost 6 bases, and 12 bases stayed unmatched. Here the CDR3 reads CASSPTTGDGKTQYF. The CDR3 bases are TGTGCCAGCAGCCCAACTACAGGGGATGGAAAGACCCAGTACTTC.

This clone was detected only a few times. V and J are TRBV19 and TRBJ1-1; D unresolved. There are 12 residues in the CDR3. Germline V gene data show CDR1 as LNHDA and CDR2 as SQIVND (reference sequence). V was pared by 5 bases and J by 2 bases, with 6 bases between. CDR3 protein: CASSHVNTEAFF. DNA of the CDR3: TGTGCCAGTAGTCACGTTAACACTGAAGCTTTCTTT.

The J gene is TRBJ2-2, the V gene TRBV4-1, with D perhaps TRBD2 (5 bases). The CDR3 totals 17 residues. Trimming pared 2 bases from V and 7 bases from J, leaving 20 bases between. Germline V CDR1 and CDR2: MGHRA, YSYEKL. Here the CDR3 reads CASSQRDLSPAGGELFF. The CDR3 DNA reads as TGCGCCAGCAGCCAAAGGGATCTAAGTCCGGCGGGCGGGGAGCTGTTTTTT.

This sequence joins TRBV27 and TRBJ2-5, with a tentative D call TRBD2 (6 bases). V lost 6 bases and J lost 7, with 15 bases in between. There are 13 residues in the CDR3. The V gene's germline CDR1 is MNHEY and CDR2 SMNVEV (reference sequence). CDR3 region: CASSLGRGGTQYF. Written as DNA, the CDR3 is TGTGCCAGCAGCCTGGGTCGGGGAGGGACCCAGTACTTC.

This rearrangement joins TRBV7-8 to TRBJ1-3; possibly TRBD1 for D (5 bases). The CDR3 length is 17 residues. Deletions cut 2 bases from V and 0 bases from J, with 14 bases between. Germline V gene data show CDR1 as SGHVS and CDR2 as FQNEAQ. The CDR3 reads CASSLMVGAASGNTIYF. The CDR3 DNA reads TGTGCCAGCAGCTTAATGGTAGGGGCAGCCTCTGGAAACACCATATATTTT.

V and J are TRBV2 and TRBJ2-7, with 7 bases identical to TRBD1. This CDR3 has 16 residues. CDR1 is SNHLY, CDR2 FYNNEI, per germline. J lost 6 bases, V lost 4 bases, and 15 bases had no gene match. CDR3: CASSGFETGTATEQYF. The CDR3 DNA reads TGTGCCAGCAGTGGATTCGAGACAGGGACCGCTACCGAGCAGTACTTC.

With respect to this clone: In the same sample, other DNA sequences code for this CDR3. The rearrangement joins TRBV2 to TRBJ2-7; the D is unclear. Germline V gene lookup returns CDR1 SNHLY and CDR2 FYNNEI. This CDR3 region has 10 residues. V gave up 5 bases and J gave up 6 bases, with 5 bases separating them. The CDR3 nucleotides read TGTGCCAGCAGTCTGGGCGAGCAGTACTTC. Translating it yields CASSLGEQYF. The full variable domain, in which reference TRBV2 and TRBJ2-7 provide the parts outside the CDR3, is EPEVTQTPSHQVTQMGQEVILRCVPISNHLYFYWYRQILGQKVEFLVSFYNNEISEKSEIFDDQFSVERPDGSNFTLKIRSTKLEDSAMYFCASSLGEQYFGPGTRLTVT.

The chain recombines TRBV7-2 with TRBJ2-3; D is perhaps TRBD1 or TRBD2 (5 bases each). The CDR3 length is 14 residues. From germline, CDR1 is SGHTA and CDR2 FQGNSA. The V end lost 2 bases, the J end lost 4 bases, and 10 bases lay between the germline ends. The CDR3, as DNA: TGTGCCAGCAGCTTACGGTCGGGGCCAGATACGCAGTATTTT. It codes for CASSLRSGPDTQYF.

This chain uses TRBV25-1 with TRBJ1-2; D is perhaps TRBD1 (6 bases). CDR1 is MGHDK and CDR2 is SYGVNS in the germline V gene. There are 17 residues in the CDR3. The ends were cut back, 2 bases at V and 6 bases at J, with 22 bases in the middle. CDR3 nucleotide sequence: TGTGCCAGCAGTGAAGGGGGCCCCGGTTGGGGCCGGGATGGCTACACCTTC. This codes for CASSEGGPGWGRDGYTF.

This chain connects TRBV5-6 to TRBJ1-2, with D possibly matching TRBD1 (6 bases). Germline V gene data show CDR1 as SGHDT and CDR2 as YYEEEE. V was pared by 4 bases and J by 3 bases, with 10 bases between. This CDR3 comprises 13 residues. CDR3 nucleotide sequence: TGTGCCAGCAGCCCGGGGGCCGACTATGGCTACACCTTC. Protein product: CASSPGADYGYTF.

To note about this clone: Given a much more abundant clone one base away, this may be a read error. This chain links TRBV4-1 with TRBJ1-2; no firm D call. The CDR3 contains 17 residues. Trimming stripped 1 base from V and 2 bases from J, with 17 bases between. Per germline, CDR1 MGHRA and CDR2 YSYEKL. The DNA for the CDR3 is TGCGCCAGCAGCCAAGTGTTTGATCCTTCCCCAAACTATGGCTACACCTTC. Residues: CASSQVFDPSPNYGYTF.

This chain uses TRBV5-6 with TRBJ1-2; 10 bases line up with TRBD1. The CDR3 runs 13 residues. V lost 2 bases, J lost 6 bases, and 1 base stayed unmatched. The germline CDR1 and CDR2 sequences are SGHDT and YYEEEE. CDR3 DNA: TGTGCCAGCAGCTTAGACAGGGGGCATGGCTACACCTTC. It yields the protein CASSLDRGHGYTF.

This sequence joins TRBV12-5 and TRBJ1-5; D gene ambiguous. Germline V gene sequence: CDR1 LGHNT, CDR2 FRNRAP. Trimming pared 7 bases from V and 0 bases from J, leaving 10 bases between. The length of the CDR3 is 14 residues. The CDR3: CASAPSHSNQPQHF. DNA for the CDR3: TGTGCTAGTGCTCCGTCCCATAGCAATCAGCCCCAGCATTTT.

The chain uses TRBV27 and TRBJ1-6, with D unclear. CDR3 length equals 16 residues. Germline lookup yields CDR1 MNHEY and CDR2 SMNVEV (reference sequence). V lost 7 bases and J lost 0, with 13 bases in between. CDR3 sequence reads: CASTDITSSYNSPLHF. DNA of the CDR3: TGTGCCAGCACCGACATCACCAGCTCCTATAATTCACCCCTCCACTTT.

This clone was picked up one time. The chain couples TRBV5-6 to TRBJ2-5; 8 nucleotides line up with TRBD2. This CDR3 region has 17 residues. Per germline, CDR1 SGHDT and CDR2 YYEEEE. V was pared by 1 base and J by 5 bases, with 13 bases of the junction left unmatched. The CDR3 DNA sequence: TGTGCCAGCAGCTTGTTTTTTGGTCGGGGGGGCAGGGAGACCCAGTACTTC. Protein sequence: CASSLFFGRGGRETQYF.